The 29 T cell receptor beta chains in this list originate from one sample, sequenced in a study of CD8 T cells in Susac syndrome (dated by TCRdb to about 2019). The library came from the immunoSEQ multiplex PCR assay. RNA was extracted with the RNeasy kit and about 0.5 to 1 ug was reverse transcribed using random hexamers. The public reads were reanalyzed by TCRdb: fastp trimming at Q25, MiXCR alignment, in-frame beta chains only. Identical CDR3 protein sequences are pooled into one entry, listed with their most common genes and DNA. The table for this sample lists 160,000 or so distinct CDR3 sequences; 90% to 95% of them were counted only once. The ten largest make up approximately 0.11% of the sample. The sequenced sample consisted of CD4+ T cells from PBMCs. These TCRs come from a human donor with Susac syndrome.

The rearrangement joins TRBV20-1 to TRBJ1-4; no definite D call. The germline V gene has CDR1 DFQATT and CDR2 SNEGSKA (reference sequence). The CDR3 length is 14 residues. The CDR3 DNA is TGCAGCTTACCGGACTCCCTCAAAGGGGAAAAACTGTTTTTT. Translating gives CSLPDSLKGEKLFF.

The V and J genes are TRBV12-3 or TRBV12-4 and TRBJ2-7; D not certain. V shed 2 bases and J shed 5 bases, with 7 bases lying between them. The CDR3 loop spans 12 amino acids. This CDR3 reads CASSLQYHEQYF. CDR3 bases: TGTGCCAGCAGTTTACAGTACCACGAGCAGTACTTC.

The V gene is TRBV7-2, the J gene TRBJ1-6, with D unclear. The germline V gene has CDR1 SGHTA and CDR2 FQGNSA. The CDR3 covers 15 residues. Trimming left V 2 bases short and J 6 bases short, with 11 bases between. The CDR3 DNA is TGTGCCAGCAGCTTAATGGGCGGTACTAATTCACCCCTCCACTTT. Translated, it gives CASSLMGGTNSPLHF.

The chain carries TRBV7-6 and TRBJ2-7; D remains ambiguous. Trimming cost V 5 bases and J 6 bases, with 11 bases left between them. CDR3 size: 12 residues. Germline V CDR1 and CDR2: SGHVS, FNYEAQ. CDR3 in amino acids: CASSQSQREQYF. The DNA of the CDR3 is TGTGCCAGCAGCCAGTCACAGCGCGAGCAGTACTTC.

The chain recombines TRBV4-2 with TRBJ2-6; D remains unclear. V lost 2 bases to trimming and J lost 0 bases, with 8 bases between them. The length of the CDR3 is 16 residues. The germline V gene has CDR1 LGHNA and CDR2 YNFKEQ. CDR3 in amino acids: CASSQIDLSGANVLTF. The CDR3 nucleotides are TGTGCCAGCAGCCAAATCGATCTCTCTGGGGCCAACGTCCTGACTTTC.

The CDR3 DNA reads as TGTGCCAGTACCGGGGACAGCCGAGGCTACACCTTC. It specifies CASTGDSRGYTF. V usage is TRBV19 and J usage is TRBJ1-2, with 7 bases fitting TRBD1. Losses at the gene ends were 7 bases for V and 8 bases for J; bases not matched to a gene: 7. The CDR3 is 12 amino acids. CDR1 LNHDA and CDR2 SQIVND come from the germline V gene (reference sequence).

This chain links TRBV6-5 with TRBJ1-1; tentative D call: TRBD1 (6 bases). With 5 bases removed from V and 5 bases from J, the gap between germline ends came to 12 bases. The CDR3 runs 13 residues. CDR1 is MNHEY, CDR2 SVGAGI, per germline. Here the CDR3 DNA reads TGTGCCAGCAGTCGACCGAGGGGGACTGAAGCTTTCTTT. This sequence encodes CASSRPRGTEAFF.

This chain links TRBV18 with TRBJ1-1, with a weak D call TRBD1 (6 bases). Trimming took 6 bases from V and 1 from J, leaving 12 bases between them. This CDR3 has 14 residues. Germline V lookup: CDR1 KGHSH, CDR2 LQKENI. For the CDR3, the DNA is TGTGCCAGCTCTAAAGAACAGGGGAACACTGAAGCTTTCTTT. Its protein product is CASSKEQGNTEAFF.

The CDR3 protein is CASSPQGAPGELFF. The DNA for the CDR3 is TGTGCCAGCTCACCCCAAGGGGCACCCGGGGAGCTGTTTTTT. V is TRBV18 and J is TRBJ2-2, with a possible D match to TRBD1 (5 bases). Per germline, CDR1 KGHSH and CDR2 LQKENI. CDR3 length equals 14 residues. Trimming left V 3 bases short and J 6 bases short, with 11 bases between.

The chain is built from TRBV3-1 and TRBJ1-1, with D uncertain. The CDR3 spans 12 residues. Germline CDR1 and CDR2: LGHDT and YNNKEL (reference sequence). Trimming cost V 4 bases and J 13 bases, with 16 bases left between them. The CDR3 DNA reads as TGTGCCAGCAGCCTTCGGGAAAAGTCTGTTTTCTTT. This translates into CASSLREKSVFF.

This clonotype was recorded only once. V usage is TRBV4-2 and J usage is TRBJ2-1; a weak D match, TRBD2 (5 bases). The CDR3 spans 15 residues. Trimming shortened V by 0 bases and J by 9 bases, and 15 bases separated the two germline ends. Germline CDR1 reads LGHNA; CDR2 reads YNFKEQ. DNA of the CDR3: TGTGCCAGCAGCCAAGATTGGGGTAGCGTCGGTGAGCAGTTCTTC. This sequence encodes CASSQDWGSVGEQFF.

CDR3 amino acids: CSARGEGIVYEQYF. The CDR3 DNA sequence: TGCAGTGCTAGAGGCGAGGGGATCGTCTACGAGCAGTACTTC. This sequence joins TRBV20-1 and TRBJ2-7; either TRBD1 or TRBD2 may fit D (5 bases each). The CDR3 loop spans 14 amino acids. Germline values: CDR1 DFQATT, CDR2 SNEGSKA (reference sequence). Trimming took 1 base from V and 3 from J, leaving 13 bases between them.

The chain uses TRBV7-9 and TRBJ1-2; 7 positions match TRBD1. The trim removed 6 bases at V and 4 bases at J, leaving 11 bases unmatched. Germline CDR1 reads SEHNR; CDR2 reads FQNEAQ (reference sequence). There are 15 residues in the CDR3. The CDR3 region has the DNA TGTGCCAGCAGTCAGGGGGGGCAGAGACCCTATGGCTACACCTTC. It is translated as CASSQGGQRPYGYTF.

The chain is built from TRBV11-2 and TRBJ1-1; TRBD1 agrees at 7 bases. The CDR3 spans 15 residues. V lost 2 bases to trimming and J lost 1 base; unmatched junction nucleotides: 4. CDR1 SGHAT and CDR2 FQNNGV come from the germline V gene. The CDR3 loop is CASSLTGQPNTEAFF. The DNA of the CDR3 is TGTGCCAGCAGCTTAACGGGACAGCCGAACACTGAAGCTTTCTTT. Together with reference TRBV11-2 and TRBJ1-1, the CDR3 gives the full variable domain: EAGVAQSPRYKIIEKRQSVAFWCNPISGHATLYWYQQILGQGPKLLIQFQNNGVVDDSQLPKDRFSAERLKGVDSTLKIQPAKLEDSAVYLCASSLTGQPNTEAFFGQGTRLTVV.

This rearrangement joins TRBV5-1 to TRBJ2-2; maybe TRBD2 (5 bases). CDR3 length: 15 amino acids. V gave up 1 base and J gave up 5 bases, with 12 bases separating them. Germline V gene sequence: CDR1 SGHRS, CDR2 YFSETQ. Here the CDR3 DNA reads TGCGCCAGCAGCTTGAAGGACTTTTCTACCGGGGAGCTGTTTTTT. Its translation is CASSLKDFSTGELFF.

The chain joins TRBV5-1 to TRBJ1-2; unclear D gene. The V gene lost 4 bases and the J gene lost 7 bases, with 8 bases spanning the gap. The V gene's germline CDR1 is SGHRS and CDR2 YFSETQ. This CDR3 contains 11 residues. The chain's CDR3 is CASSPDIGYTF. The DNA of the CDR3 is TGCGCCAGCAGCCCTGACATTGGCTACACCTTC.

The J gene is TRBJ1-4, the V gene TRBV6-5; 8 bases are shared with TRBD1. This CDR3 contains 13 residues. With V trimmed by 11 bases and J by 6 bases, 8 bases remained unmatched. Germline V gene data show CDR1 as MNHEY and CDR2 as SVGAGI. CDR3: CAGLRQGYEKLFF. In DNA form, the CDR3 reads TGTGCCGGGCTAAGACAGGGGTATGAAAAACTGTTTTTT.

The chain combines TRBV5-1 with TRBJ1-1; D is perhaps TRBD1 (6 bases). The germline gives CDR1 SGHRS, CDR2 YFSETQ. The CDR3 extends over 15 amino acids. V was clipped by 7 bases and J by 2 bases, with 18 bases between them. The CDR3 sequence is CASQQGHPINTEAFF. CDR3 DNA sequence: TGCGCCAGCCAGCAGGGACACCCGATTAACACTGAAGCTTTCTTT.

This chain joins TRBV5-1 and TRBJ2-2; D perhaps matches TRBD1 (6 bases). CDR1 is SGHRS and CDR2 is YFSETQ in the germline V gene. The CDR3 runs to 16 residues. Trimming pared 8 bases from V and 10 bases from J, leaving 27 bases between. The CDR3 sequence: CARVINSGTKEEELFF. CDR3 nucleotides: TGCGCCAGGGTTATAAATTCCGGGACAAAAGAGGAGGAGCTGTTTTTT.

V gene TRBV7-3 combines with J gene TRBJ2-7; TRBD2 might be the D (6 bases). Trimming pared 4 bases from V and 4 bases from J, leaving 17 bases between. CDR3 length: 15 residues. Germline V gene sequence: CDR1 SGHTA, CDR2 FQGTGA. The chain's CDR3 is CASSSSPGGLYEQYF. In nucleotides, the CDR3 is TGTGCCAGCAGCTCGAGTCCCGGGGGATTATACGAGCAGTACTTC.

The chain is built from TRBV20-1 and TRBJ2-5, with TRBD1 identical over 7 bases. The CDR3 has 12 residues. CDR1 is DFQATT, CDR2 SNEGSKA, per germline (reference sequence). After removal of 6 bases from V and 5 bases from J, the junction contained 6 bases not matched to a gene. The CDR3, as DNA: TGCAGTGCAGATCAGGGGGAGGAGACCCAGTACTTC. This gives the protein CSADQGEETQYF.

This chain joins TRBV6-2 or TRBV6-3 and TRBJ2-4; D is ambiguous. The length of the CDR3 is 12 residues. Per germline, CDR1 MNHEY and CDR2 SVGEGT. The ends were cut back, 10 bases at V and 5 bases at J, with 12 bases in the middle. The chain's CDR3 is CATATPQNIQYF. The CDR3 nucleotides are TGTGCCACCGCGACCCCTCAAAACATTCAGTACTTC.

The CDR3 DNA reads as TGTGCCAGCAGCTTGGTCACTGAAGCTTTCTTT. Encoded protein: CASSLVTEAFF. This rearrangement joins TRBV11-2 to TRBJ1-1; D is unclear. Looked up from germline, CDR1 is SGHAT and CDR2 is FQNNGV. V lost 3 bases to trimming and J lost 4 bases, with 3 bases between them. The CDR3 consists of 11 residues.

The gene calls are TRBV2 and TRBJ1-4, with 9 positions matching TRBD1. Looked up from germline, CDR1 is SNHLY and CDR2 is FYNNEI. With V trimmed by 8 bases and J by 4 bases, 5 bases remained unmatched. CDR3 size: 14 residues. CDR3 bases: TGTGCCAGCTCGCGGGACAGGGATAATGAAAAACTGTTTTTT. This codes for CASSRDRDNEKLFF.

CDR3 coding DNA: TGCAGTGTCACCCGGGCGGCTAACTATGGCTACACCTTC. Translated, it gives CSVTRAANYGYTF. The rearrangement joins TRBV20-1 to TRBJ1-2, with D uncertain. CDR3 length equals 13 residues. The germline V gene encodes CDR1 DFQATT and CDR2 SNEGSKA (reference sequence). V dropped 7 bases and J dropped 0 bases, with 12 bases sitting between them.

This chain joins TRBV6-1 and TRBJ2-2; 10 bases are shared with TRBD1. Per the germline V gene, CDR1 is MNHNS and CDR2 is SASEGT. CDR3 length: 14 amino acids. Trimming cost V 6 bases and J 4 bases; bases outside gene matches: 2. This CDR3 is CASRGQGGTGELFF. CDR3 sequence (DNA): TGTGCCAGCAGAGGACAGGGGGGCACCGGGGAGCTGTTTTTT.

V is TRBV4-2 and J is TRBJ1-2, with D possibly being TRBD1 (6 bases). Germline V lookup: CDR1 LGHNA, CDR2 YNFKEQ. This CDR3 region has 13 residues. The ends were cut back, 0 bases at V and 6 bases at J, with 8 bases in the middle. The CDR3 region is CASSQDRQDGYTF. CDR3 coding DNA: TGTGCCAGCAGCCAAGATCGACAGGATGGCTACACCTTC.

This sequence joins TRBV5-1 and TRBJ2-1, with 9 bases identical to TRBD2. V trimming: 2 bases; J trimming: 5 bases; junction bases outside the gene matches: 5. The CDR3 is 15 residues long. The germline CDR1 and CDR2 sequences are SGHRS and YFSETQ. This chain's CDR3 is CASSFKRGADNEQFF. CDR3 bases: TGCGCCAGCAGCTTCAAGCGGGGGGCAGACAATGAGCAGTTCTTC.

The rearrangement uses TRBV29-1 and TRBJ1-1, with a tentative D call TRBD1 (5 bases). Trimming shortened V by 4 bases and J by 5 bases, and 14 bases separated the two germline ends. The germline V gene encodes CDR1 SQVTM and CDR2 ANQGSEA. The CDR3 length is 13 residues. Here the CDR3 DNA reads TGCAGCGTTGCAGGCAGGGCGAGGACTGAAGCTTTCTTT. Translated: CSVAGRARTEAFF. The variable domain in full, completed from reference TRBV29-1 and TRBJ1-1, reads SAVISQKPSRDICQRGTSLTIQCQVDSQVTMMFWYRQQPGQSLTLIATANQGSEATYESGFVIDKFPISRPNLTFSTLTVSNMSPEDSSIYLCSVAGRARTEAFFGQGTRLTVV.